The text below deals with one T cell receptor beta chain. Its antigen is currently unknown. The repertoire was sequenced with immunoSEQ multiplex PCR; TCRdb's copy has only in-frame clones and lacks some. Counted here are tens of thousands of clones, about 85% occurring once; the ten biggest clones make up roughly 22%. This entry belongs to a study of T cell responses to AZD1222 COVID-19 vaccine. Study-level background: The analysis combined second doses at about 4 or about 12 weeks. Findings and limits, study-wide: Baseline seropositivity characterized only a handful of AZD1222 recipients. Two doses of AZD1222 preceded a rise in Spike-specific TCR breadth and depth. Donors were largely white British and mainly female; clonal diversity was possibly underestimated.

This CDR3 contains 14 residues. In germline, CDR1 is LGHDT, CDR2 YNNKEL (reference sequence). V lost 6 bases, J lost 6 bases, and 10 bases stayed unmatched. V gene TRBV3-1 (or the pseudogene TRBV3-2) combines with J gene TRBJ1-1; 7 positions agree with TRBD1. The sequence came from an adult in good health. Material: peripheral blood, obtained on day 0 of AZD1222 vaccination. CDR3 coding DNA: TGTGCCAGCAGATACACAGGGGTGGAGGCTGAAGCTTTCTTT. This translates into CASRYTGVEAEAFF.